Sequencing of this T cell receptor (beta chain) was carried out in a study of blood T cell repertoires in COVID-19. Study-wide background: T cells, B-cell-depleted T cells, or PBMCs supplied cDNA or gDNA.

The CDR3 runs 17 residues. This clone showed up just a few times. Source study methods: How many nucleated cells were present was estimated from reference gene primer amplification. The assay was immunoSEQ multiplex PCR, and TCRdb's table has in-frame clones only and misses some. V, J and clone size derive from that table, while D and trimming were established from the DNA sequence. Of 55,000 to 75,000 clones listed, less than 85% are singletons. The sequencing input was peripheral blood. This sequence joins TRBV21-1 and TRBJ1-2; the listed D gene, TRBD1, was not tested against the DNA. TRBV21-1 corresponds to a pseudogene. This TCR was recovered from a man older than 75 with active COVID-19. The CDR3 region has the DNA TGTGCCAGCAGCAAAGCCGCGCAGGGCGCAGTTAACTATGGCTACACCTTC. Translating it yields CASSKAAQGAVNYGYTF.